This T cell receptor beta chain was identified in a study of CD8 T cells in ankylosing spondylitis. Overall study results and limits: Made up of eight or nine highly homologous variants, a TCR beta motif appeared characteristic of ankylosing spondylitis blood. Clones linked with disease were CD8+ and fairly uncommon in the peripheral blood.

Of note for this clonotype: What it binds is not known. Sequence at one end of the junction differs from germline and may be a read error.

TCRdb analysed the 5' RACE reads with MiXCR anew, one entry per CDR3 protein. This sample has 150,000 to 200,000 distinct CDR3 sequences; under 14% occur once, and the top ten carry roughly 29%. This CDR3 is 17 amino acids long. Germline V gene data show CDR1 as SGHRS and CDR2 as YFSETQ. This receptor was obtained from a male donor with ankylosing spondylitis or in good health (not recorded which). The V and J genes are TRBV5-1 and TRBJ1-1; TRBD1 aligns across 8 bases. The source material was blood, either unsorted or a sorted T cell fraction (not recorded which). The CDR3 nucleotides read TGCGCCAGCAGCTTGGAAGTCGGGACAGGAATGAACAATGAAGCTTTCTTT. This translates into CASSLEVGTGMNNEAFF.